One and the same sample provided the 28 T cell receptor beta chains below, sequenced in a study of T cell responses to AZD1222 COVID-19 vaccine. The protocol was immunoSEQ multiplex PCR, while the TCRdb copy is restricted to in-frame clones and leaves out a portion. The sample lists about 160,000 clones, 90% to 95% occurring once. The sequencing here drew on peripheral blood, taken on day 0 of AZD1222 vaccination. The receptors stem from an adult in good health.

V is TRBV5-4 and J is TRBJ1-2, with TRBD1 matching over 8 bases. V gave up 4 bases and J gave up 3 bases; unmatched junction bases: 8. Germline V CDR1 and CDR2: SGHNT, YYREEE (reference sequence). The CDR3 runs 15 residues. This CDR3 is CASSGTGLGDYGYTF. The CDR3 bases are TGTGCCAGCAGCGGGACAGGCCTGGGGGACTATGGCTACACCTTC.

The genes are TRBV7-2 and TRBJ1-5; 8 bases are shared with TRBD1. The CDR3 contains 15 residues. The trim removed 6 bases at V and 2 bases at J, leaving 6 bases unmatched. CDR1 is SGHTA and CDR2 is FQGNSA in the germline V gene. CDR3 in amino acids: CASRWTGNGNQPQHF. The CDR3 DNA is TGTGCCAGCAGATGGACAGGGAATGGCAATCAGCCCCAGCATTTT.

The chain combines TRBV19 with TRBJ1-2; TRBD1 aligns across 7 bases. V lost 5 bases, J lost 0 bases, and 6 bases stayed unmatched. There are 15 residues in the CDR3. Germline V lookup: CDR1 LNHDA, CDR2 SQIVND (reference sequence). The CDR3 reads CASSRAGQPNYGYTF. The CDR3 nucleotides read TGTGCCAGTAGTCGTGCGGGACAGCCTAACTATGGCTACACCTTC.

The chain joins TRBV4-2 to TRBJ1-5; D call uncertain. The CDR3 extends over 16 amino acids. From germline, CDR1 is LGHNA and CDR2 YNFKEQ. Trimming left V 1 base short and J 5 bases short, with 15 bases between. CDR3 sequence reads: CASSQVEGDGDQPQHF. The CDR3 DNA is TGTGCCAGCAGCCAAGTTGAGGGAGATGGGGATCAGCCCCAGCATTTT.

The chain combines TRBV3-1 (or the pseudogene TRBV3-2) with TRBJ2-5; the match to TRBD2 covers 8 bases. The J call is in doubt because the DNA end fits TRBJ2-7 better. The CDR3 consists of 15 residues. Germline V gives CDR1 LGHDT, CDR2 YNNKEL (reference sequence). The CDR3, as DNA: TGTGCCAGCAGCCCCCAGGCGGGGGGATCCTACGAGCAGTACTTC. This encodes CASSPQAGGSYEQYF.

This clone has just one count. The rearrangement links TRBV7-2 to TRBJ1-6; D gene ambiguous. The germline CDR1 and CDR2 sequences are SGHTA and FQGNSA. V lost 3 bases to trimming and J lost 8 bases, with 8 bases between them. CDR3 size: 13 residues. CDR3 region: CASSFTWDSPLHF. The CDR3 coding sequence is TGTGCCAGCAGCTTTACGTGGGATTCACCCCTCCACTTT.

This clone was detected only once. CDR3 amino acids: CASSLQGRGEQFF. CDR3 in DNA: TGTGCCAGCAGCTTACAGGGGAGAGGTGAGCAGTTCTTC. J is TRBJ2-1 and V is TRBV7-3; D may be TRBD1 (6 bases). CDR3 size: 13 residues. V was cut by 2 bases and J by 9 bases, with 11 bases left in between. The germline V gene encodes CDR1 SGHTA and CDR2 FQGTGA. The variable domain in full, completed from reference TRBV7-3 and TRBJ2-1, reads GAGVSQTPSNKVTEKGKYVELRCDPISGHTALYWYRQSLGQGPEFLIYFQGTGAADDSGLPNDRFFAVRPEGSVSTLKIQRTERGDSAVYLCASSLQGRGEQFFGPGTRLTVL.

This chain links TRBV18 with TRBJ1-6; D is unresolved. Trimming left V 2 bases short and J 7 bases short, with 9 bases between. The CDR3 runs to 14 residues. Germline CDR1 is KGHSH and CDR2 is LQKENI. This CDR3 reads CASSPGSYNSPLHF. CDR3 DNA: TGTGCCAGCTCACCAGGCAGTTACAATTCACCCCTCCACTTT.

This clone has just one count. This chain uses TRBV15 with TRBJ2-7, with 7 nucleotides matching TRBD1. V dropped 6 bases and J dropped 3; count of bases not matched to a gene: 5. CDR1 LNHNV and CDR2 YYDKDF come from the germline V gene (reference sequence). This CDR3 is built from 13 residues. The DNA for the CDR3 is TGTGCCACCAGTTTCGCAGGGGGCTACGAGCAGTACTTC. Protein product: CATSFAGGYEQYF.

The J gene is TRBJ2-7, the V gene TRBV2; D is tentatively TRBD1 or TRBD2 (5 bases each). Germline V CDR1 and CDR2: SNHLY, FYNNEI. The CDR3 runs 15 residues. Trimming pared 7 bases from V and 0 bases from J, leaving 16 bases between. The DNA for the CDR3 is TGTGCCAGCATCCTCCGGCCAGGGAGCTCCTACGAGCAGTACTTC. Translating gives CASILRPGSSYEQYF.

CDR3: CAGGGTPNTGELFF. DNA for the CDR3: TGTGCCGGCGGAGGGACACCGAACACCGGGGAGCTGTTTTTT. The chain has TRBV30 and TRBJ2-2; TRBD1 or TRBD2 may be the D gene (6 bases each). CDR3 length: 14 residues. Germline loops: CDR1 GTSNPN, CDR2 SVGIG (reference sequence). The V and J ends lost 8 bases and 0 bases respectively, with 13 bases between them.

The J gene is TRBJ2-1, the V gene TRBV27; 8 nucleotides match TRBD2. The junction had 15 bases not matched to a gene; V was cut back by 2 bases and J by 6 bases. Germline CDR1 is MNHEY and CDR2 is SMNVEV (reference sequence). The CDR3 contains 18 residues. The CDR3 DNA is TGTGCCAGCAGTTTAATCGGCGGAAGGCGGGGGGCCTCCAATGAGCAGTTCTTC. It translates to CASSLIGGRRGASNEQFF.

This sequence joins TRBV12-3 or TRBV12-4 and TRBJ1-1, with 7 bases fitting TRBD1. V trimming: 5 bases; J trimming: 4 bases; junction bases outside the gene matches: 4. This CDR3 contains 13 residues. CDR3 nucleotide sequence: TGTGCCAGCAGTACCCAGGGGGGCACTGAAGCTTTCTTT. It codes for CASSTQGGTEAFF.

The chain recombines TRBV29-1 with TRBJ2-1, with D maybe TRBD1 (6 bases). V was cut by 8 bases and J by 7 bases, with 18 bases left in between. Germline CDR1 SQVTM, CDR2 ANQGSEA. The CDR3 length is 13 residues. The CDR3 is CSYIRTVGNEQFF. CDR3 bases: TGCAGCTATATCAGGACAGTCGGGAATGAGCAGTTCTTC.

V usage is TRBV29-1 and J usage is TRBJ1-1; 7 bases align to TRBD1. The CDR3 extends over 12 amino acids. V trimming: 7 bases; J trimming: 2 bases; junction bases outside the gene matches: 4. The V gene's germline CDR1 is SQVTM and CDR2 ANQGSEA. CDR3 region: CSGRGFNTEAFF. CDR3 sequence (DNA): TGCAGCGGCAGGGGGTTTAACACTGAAGCTTTCTTT.

The rearrangement uses TRBV4-1 and TRBJ1-1; D ambiguous. The CDR3 has 16 amino acids. The V end lost 0 bases, the J end lost 4 bases, and 15 bases lay between the germline ends. Germline values: CDR1 MGHRA, CDR2 YSYEKL. CDR3 in DNA: TGCGCCAGCAGCCAAGATGATGGGAGAAGGAGCACTGAAGCTTTCTTT. Protein product: CASSQDDGRRSTEAFF.

The chain combines TRBV3-1 (or the pseudogene TRBV3-2) with TRBJ1-1; 7 bases align to TRBD1. Germline CDR1 and CDR2: LGHDT and YNNKEL (reference sequence). V lost 4 bases, J lost 3 bases, and 5 bases stayed unmatched. The CDR3 is 14 amino acids. The CDR3 protein is CASSRQGGDTEAFF. CDR3 in DNA: TGTGCCAGCAGCCGACAGGGTGGGGACACTGAAGCTTTCTTT.

CDR3 DNA sequence: TGTGCCAGTAGTATGCCGGGCGGAGTGAATGAGCAGTTCTTC. This sequence encodes CASSMPGGVNEQFF. This chain joins TRBV19 and TRBJ2-1; D remains ambiguous. This CDR3 has 14 residues. V was shortened by 3 bases and J by 7 bases, with 13 bases between the two germline ends. Germline CDR1 LNHDA, CDR2 SQIVND (reference sequence).

The rearrangement uses TRBV29-1 and TRBJ1-1; TRBD1 might be the D (5 bases). V shed 4 bases and J shed 2 bases, with 14 bases lying between them. Per germline, CDR1 SQVTM and CDR2 ANQGSEA. The CDR3 is made up of 14 amino acids. The CDR3 protein is CSVGRSGINTEAFF. As DNA, the CDR3 is TGCAGCGTTGGAAGGTCAGGGATAAACACTGAAGCTTTCTTT.

The CDR3 reads CASSFEGYGYTF. The CDR3 nucleotides read TGCGCCAGCAGCTTTGAAGGCTATGGCTACACCTTC. V gene TRBV5-1 combines with J gene TRBJ1-2; the D is unclear. Germline values: CDR1 SGHRS, CDR2 YFSETQ. The V and J ends lost 2 bases and 4 bases respectively, with 6 bases between them. This CDR3 region has 12 residues.

The chain employs TRBV27 and TRBJ1-4, with a weak D call TRBD1 (6 bases). The CDR3 consists of 18 residues. The V end lost 3 bases, the J end lost 0 bases, and 17 bases lay between the germline ends. Germline CDR1 is MNHEY and CDR2 is SMNVEV (reference sequence). CDR3 protein: CASSFSGGWTATNEKLFF. In DNA, the CDR3 is TGTGCCAGCAGTTTCTCGGGTGGATGGACAGCAACTAATGAAAAACTGTTTTTT.

This chain joins TRBV12-3 or TRBV12-4 and TRBJ1-1; D is perhaps TRBD1 (5 bases). V lost 3 bases to trimming and J lost 4 bases, with 9 bases between them. The CDR3 covers 13 residues. For the CDR3, the DNA is TGTGCCAGCAGTTTTCTGGGGGTCACTGAAGCTTTCTTT. Translated: CASSFLGVTEAFF.

The rearrangement joins TRBV5-1 to TRBJ2-3; a weak D match, TRBD1 (5 bases). The CDR3 has 13 amino acids. Per the germline V gene, CDR1 is SGHRS and CDR2 is YFSETQ. V was cut by 4 bases and J by 6 bases, with 12 bases left in between. In DNA, the CDR3 is TGCGCCAGCAGCACCGCCAGGGTTGATACGCAGTATTTT. The encoded protein is CASSTARVDTQYF.

The rearrangement joins TRBV19 to TRBJ2-3; TRBD2 agrees at 9 bases. CDR1 is LNHDA and CDR2 is SQIVND in the germline V gene (reference sequence). This CDR3 contains 15 residues. The V gene end was trimmed by 6 bases and the J gene end by 0 bases; junction bases not matched to a gene: 4. The CDR3 spells CASRGLAGSTDTQYF. CDR3 sequence (DNA): TGTGCCAGTAGAGGTCTAGCGGGGAGCACAGATACGCAGTATTTT.

The chain has TRBV9 and TRBJ2-2, with 8 nucleotides matching TRBD1. The trim removed 2 bases at V and 6 bases at J, leaving 15 bases unmatched. Germline CDR1 and CDR2: SGDLS and YYNGEE. The CDR3 contains 18 residues. CDR3 sequence reads: CASSVTGGTAGLPGELFF. The CDR3 DNA is TGTGCCAGCAGCGTCACAGGGGGGACAGCCGGTCTCCCCGGGGAGCTGTTTTTT.

The chain links TRBV7-2 to TRBJ1-3; 7 nucleotides match TRBD1. V trimming: 6 bases; J trimming: 4 bases; junction bases outside the gene matches: 6. CDR3 length: 14 amino acids. Per germline, CDR1 SGHTA and CDR2 FQGNSA. The CDR3 is CASRPGTEGNTIYF. The CDR3 DNA is TGTGCCAGCAGACCCGGGACAGAAGGAAACACCATATATTTT.

The V and J genes are TRBV7-3 and TRBJ2-5; 8 bases fit TRBD2. V lost 5 bases and J lost 3; bases outside the gene matches: 5. Per germline, CDR1 SGHTA and CDR2 FQGTGA. The CDR3 is made up of 14 amino acids. The DNA for the CDR3 is TGTGCCAGCAGCCGGGGGGGCCGGAAAGAGACCCAGTACTTC. Amino acids: CASSRGGRKETQYF.

V gene TRBV4-1 combines with J gene TRBJ1-2, with 7 bases that match TRBD1. The CDR3 spans 17 residues. Looked up from germline, CDR1 is MGHRA and CDR2 is YSYEKL. Unmatched junction bases numbered 10, after V lost 1 base and J lost 2 bases. Here the CDR3 DNA reads TGCGCCAGCAGCCAAGGGGCAAGAAGGGGGCCGAACTATGGCTACACCTTC. It yields the protein CASSQGARRGPNYGYTF.